This TCR beta chain was sequenced for a study of T cell repertoires in cytomegalovirus infection. Germline trimming cut 0 bases from V and 5 bases from J; bases unmatched to any gene: 5. This CDR3 has 15 residues. CDR1 and CDR2 (germline): SGHAT, FQNNGV. TCRdb passed the reads through MiXCR, listing each CDR3 protein once. The sample has some 400,000 distinct CDR3 sequences; roughly 30% are singletons. This clonotype has only a few counts. The sequencing sample was made of PBMCs. This receptor was taken from a human donor in good health (CMV status not recorded). Some clones in this sample may be carry-over from other donors' samples. This chain uses TRBV11-2 with TRBJ2-5, with 8 bases fitting TRBD1. The CDR3 reads CASSLEWTGSETQYF. DNA for the CDR3: TGTGCCAGCAGCTTAGAATGGACAGGGAGCGAGACCCAGTACTTC.